Listed below are T cell receptor beta chains from one sample, sequenced in a study of CD8+ T cells in alopecia areata. Profiling relied on immunoSEQ multiplex PCR, and the TCRdb table lists in-frame clones only, not all of them. The data contain over 150,000 clones, more than 60% of them singletons. Material: CD4+ T cells sorted from blood, obtained at week 0. These receptor sequences come from a human donor with alopecia areata. Both conserved end residues are trimmed from each CDR3.

v_call	j_call	cdr3_aa
TRBV4-2	TRBJ1-1	ASSRSSNTEAF
TRBV6-5	TRBJ1-1	ASRSYTEAF
TRBV29-1	TRBJ2-7	SVVGAVTEQY
TRBV7-9	TRBJ1-1	ASSSATDRGAF
TRBV14	TRBJ1-1	ASSQDLATEAF
TRBV29-1	TRBJ1-2	SVAQGGFT
TRBV9	TRBJ2-7	ASSTLSGSSYEQY
TRBV29-1	TRBJ1-2	SVGRDSPIYGYT
TRBV5-6	TRBJ2-1	ASSSGQGNNEQF
TRBV5-1	TRBJ2-6	ASSLVGLGTTGANVLT
TRBV7-2	TRBJ1-4	ASSSPWGRGEKLF
TRBV6-5	TRBJ1-1	ASMGRMNTEAF
TRBV4-1	TRBJ1-6	ASSHIDLGFAARSPLH
TRBV2	TRBJ2-1	ASIQDRGNEQF
TRBV4-3	TRBJ2-7	ASSQDLGQVSVDEQY
TRBV29-1	TRBJ2-5	SVEETQY
TRBV29-1	TRBJ1-1	SVSAGTTGEDTEAF
TRBV28	TRBJ1-2	ASTSGQGTYGYT
TRBV23-1	TRBJ2-3	ASSTDRADTQY
TRBV30	TRBJ2-3	AWSLLLGGSSTDTQY
TRBV25-1	TRBJ1-2	ASSEVVREHGYT
TRBV29-1	TRBJ2-1	SLEKGGPYNEQF
TRBV7-2	TRBJ2-3	ASSFRGASTDTQY
TRBV11-2	TRBJ1-2	ASSLALSGPPTGYT
TRBV15	TRBJ2-1	ATSRGGRGLHNEQF
TRBV28	TRBJ2-7	ASRVGALGEQY
TRBV2	TRBJ1-1	ASSQQGQAF
TRBV6-5	TRBJ2-7	ASILGGTGYEQY
TRBV12-5	TRBJ1-2	ASGLVLGDRPKGPLDYGYT
TRBV27	TRBJ1-2	ASSPIKGSQGNYGYT
TRBV29-1	TRBJ1-6	SVEVTGGSPLH
TRBV5-6	TRBJ2-1	ASSLRQGSYNEQF
TRBV10-3	TRBJ2-2	AISDSYAGELF
TRBV11-2	TRBJ1-2	ASSPGRWDGYT
TRBV29-1	TRBJ2-1	SAWGDQYEQF
TRBV9	TRBJ2-5	ASSVSPGTQETQY
TRBV27	TRBJ1-2	ASSLRIGYGYT
TRBV29-1	TRBJ2-1	SVVPRFDDEQF
TRBV29-1	TRBJ2-1	SVVTSGGVFNEQF
TRBV4-2	TRBJ2-2	ASSQETGPGELF
TRBV2	TRBJ1-5	ASTGENQPQH
TRBV18	TRBJ1-1	ASSPLPLGNTEAF
TRBV18	TRBJ2-5	ASSLGDLETQY
TRBV30	TRBJ1-6	AWREDRGYYNSPLH
TRBV29-1	TRBJ1-1	SAGTGTNTEAF
TRBV7-9	TRBJ2-1	ASSRPDGGLF
TRBV7-6	TRBJ1-6	ASSLLSDSPLH
TRBV7-9	TRBJ2-7	ASSNPGQGYEQY
TRBV29-1	TRBJ1-1	SAGGQNEAF
TRBV6-5	TRBJ2-7	ASSYSAGTGVYEQY
TRBV10-3	TRBJ1-4	ATLKGLNEKLF
TRBV5-1	TRBJ1-5	ASSADGNSNQPQH
TRBV4-1	TRBJ1-2	ASSQDPGYGYT
TRBV29-1	TRBJ2-2	SVEFSGARELF
TRBV18	TRBJ2-7	ASSRTGGENEQY
TRBV7-9	TRBJ1-1	ASSLENTEAF
TRBV30	TRBJ2-4	AWSNRDRLIAKNIQY
TRBV11-2	TRBJ2-5	ASSYTGRETQY
TRBV27	TRBJ1-2	ASSASGTAPVGGYT
TRBV30	TRBJ1-1	AWSLGVGNTEAF